This section outlines one T cell receptor beta chain sequence together with its context. Assignment of participants to cohorts was predicated upon participant-reported clinical history. Authors' methods: Amplified reference gene primers provided the basis for estimating nucleated cell counts. Produced via immunoSEQ multiplex PCR; TCRdb's table is partial and in-frame only. The D gene and trimming were derived from the DNA, and the V and J assignments and clone size from that table. This sample has about 200,000 clones, with 85% to 90% found just once. The sample belongs to a study of blood T cell repertoires in COVID-19. Study summary: Sites in the United States, Italy and Spain provided acute and convalescent COVID-19 samples.

Germline V gives CDR1 SQVTM, CDR2 ANQGSEA. The length of the CDR3 is 17 residues. J gave up 0 bases and V 1 base, and 8 bases lay outside the gene matches. The receptor was isolated from a man under 40 who had recovered from COVID-19. The sequencing input was PBMCs or T cells enriched from blood (not recorded which). The V call is TRBV29-1, the J call TRBJ2-1; 8 bases are a match to TRBD2. CDR3 in DNA: TGCAGCGTTGAAGGGGTCGGGGCGGGGGGCTCCTACAATGAGCAGTTCTTC. Protein sequence: CSVEGVGAGGSYNEQFF.